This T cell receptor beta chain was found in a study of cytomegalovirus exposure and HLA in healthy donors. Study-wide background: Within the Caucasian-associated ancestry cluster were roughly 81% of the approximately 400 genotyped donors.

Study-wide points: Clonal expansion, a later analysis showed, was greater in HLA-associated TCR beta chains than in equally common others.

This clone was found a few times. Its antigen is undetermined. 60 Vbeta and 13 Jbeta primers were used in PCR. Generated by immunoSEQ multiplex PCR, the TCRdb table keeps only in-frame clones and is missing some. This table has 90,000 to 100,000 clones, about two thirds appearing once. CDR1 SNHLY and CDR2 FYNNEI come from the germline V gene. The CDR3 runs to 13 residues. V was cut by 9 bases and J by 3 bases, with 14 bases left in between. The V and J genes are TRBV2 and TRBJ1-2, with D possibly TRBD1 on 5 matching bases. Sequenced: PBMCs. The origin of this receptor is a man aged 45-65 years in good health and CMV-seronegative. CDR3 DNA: TGTGCCAGTTCCCCAGGGTCGGACTATGGCTACACCTTC. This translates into CASSPGSDYGYTF.